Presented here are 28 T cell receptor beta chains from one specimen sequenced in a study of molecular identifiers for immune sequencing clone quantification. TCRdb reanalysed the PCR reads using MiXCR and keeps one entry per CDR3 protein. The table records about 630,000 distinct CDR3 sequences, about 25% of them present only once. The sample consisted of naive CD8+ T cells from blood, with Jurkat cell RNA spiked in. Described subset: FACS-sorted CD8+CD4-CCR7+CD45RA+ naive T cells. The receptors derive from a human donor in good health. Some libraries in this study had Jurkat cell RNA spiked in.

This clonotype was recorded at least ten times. CDR3 nucleotides: TGCAGCGTTGTGGCTAGCGAGCAAGAGACCCAGTACTTC. Translated: CSVVASEQETQYF. V is TRBV29-1 and J is TRBJ2-5, with D possibly matching TRBD2 (6 bases). This CDR3 is built from 13 residues. In germline, CDR1 is SQVTM, CDR2 ANQGSEA. The ends were cut back, 4 bases at V and 2 bases at J, with 11 bases in the middle.

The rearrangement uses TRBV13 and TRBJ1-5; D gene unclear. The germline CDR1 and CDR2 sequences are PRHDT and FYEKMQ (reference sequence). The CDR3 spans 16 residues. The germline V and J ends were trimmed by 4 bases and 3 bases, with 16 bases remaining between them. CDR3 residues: CASSSSQPHDNQPQHF. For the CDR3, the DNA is TGTGCCAGCAGCTCGTCCCAGCCCCATGACAATCAGCCCCAGCATTTT.

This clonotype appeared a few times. The DNA of the CDR3 is TGCGCCAGCAGCTTGGAGTTCGGGGGGGCCTACGAGCAGTACTTC. This sequence encodes CASSLEFGGAYEQYF. The gene calls are TRBV5-1 and TRBJ2-7; 8 bases are a match to TRBD2. Trimming cost V 0 bases and J 2 bases; bases outside gene matches: 4. Per germline, CDR1 SGHRS and CDR2 YFSETQ. The CDR3 is 15 amino acids.

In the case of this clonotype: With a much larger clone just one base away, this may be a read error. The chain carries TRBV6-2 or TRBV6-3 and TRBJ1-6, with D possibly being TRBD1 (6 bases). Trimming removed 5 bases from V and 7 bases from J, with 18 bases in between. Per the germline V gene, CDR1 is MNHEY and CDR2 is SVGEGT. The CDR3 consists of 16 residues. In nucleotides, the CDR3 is TGTGCCAGCAGTGAGAGACAGGCAGCGGGCAATTCACCCCTCCACTTT. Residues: CASSERQAAGNSPLHF.

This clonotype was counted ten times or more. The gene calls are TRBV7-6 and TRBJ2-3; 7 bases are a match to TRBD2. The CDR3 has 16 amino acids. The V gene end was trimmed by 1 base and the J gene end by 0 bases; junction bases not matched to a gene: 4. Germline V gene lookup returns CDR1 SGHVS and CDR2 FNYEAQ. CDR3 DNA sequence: TGTGCCAGCAGCTTAGTATGGGGACTAAGCACAGATACGCAGTATTTT. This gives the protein CASSLVWGLSTDTQYF.

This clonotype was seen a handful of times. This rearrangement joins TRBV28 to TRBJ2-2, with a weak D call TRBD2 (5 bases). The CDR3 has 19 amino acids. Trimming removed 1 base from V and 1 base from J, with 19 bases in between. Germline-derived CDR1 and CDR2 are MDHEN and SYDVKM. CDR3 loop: CASSLYPLGSVMNTGELFF. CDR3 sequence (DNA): TGTGCCAGCAGTTTATACCCCCTTGGTAGCGTGATGAACACCGGGGAGCTGTTTTTT.

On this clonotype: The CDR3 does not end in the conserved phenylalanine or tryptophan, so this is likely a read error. The CDR3, as DNA: TGTGCCAGCAGCCAGGGGACAGAAATAACCCCCGCCTACGAGCAGTACCTC. Amino acids: CASSQGTEITPAYEQYL. This chain uses TRBV14 with TRBJ2-7; TRBD1 matches 7 bases. Germline V gene data show CDR1 as SGHDN and CDR2 as FVKESK. J gave up 2 bases and V 3 bases, and 13 bases lay outside the gene matches. The CDR3 loop spans 17 amino acids.

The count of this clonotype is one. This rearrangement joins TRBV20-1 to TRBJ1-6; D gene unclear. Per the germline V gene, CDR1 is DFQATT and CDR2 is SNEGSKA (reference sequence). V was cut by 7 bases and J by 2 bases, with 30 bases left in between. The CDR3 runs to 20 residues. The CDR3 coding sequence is TGCAGTGTCAGACCCCTACCCCGGGAACTACTAAGACCCTATAATTCACCCCTCCACTTT. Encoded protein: CSVRPLPRELLRPYNSPLHF.

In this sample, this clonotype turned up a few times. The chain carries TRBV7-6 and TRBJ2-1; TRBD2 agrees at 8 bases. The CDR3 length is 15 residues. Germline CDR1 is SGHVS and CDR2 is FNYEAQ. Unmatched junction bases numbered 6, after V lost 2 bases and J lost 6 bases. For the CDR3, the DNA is TGTGCCAGCAGCTTACAGCGGGAGCGGGTCAATGAGCAGTTCTTC. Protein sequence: CASSLQRERVNEQFF.

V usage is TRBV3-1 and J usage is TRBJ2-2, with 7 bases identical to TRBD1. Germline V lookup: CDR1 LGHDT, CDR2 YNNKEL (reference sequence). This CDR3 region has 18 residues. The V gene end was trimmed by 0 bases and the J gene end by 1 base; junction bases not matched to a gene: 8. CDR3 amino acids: CASSQETGFHLNTGELFF. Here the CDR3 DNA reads TGTGCCAGCAGCCAAGAGACAGGGTTCCACTTGAACACCGGGGAGCTGTTTTTT.

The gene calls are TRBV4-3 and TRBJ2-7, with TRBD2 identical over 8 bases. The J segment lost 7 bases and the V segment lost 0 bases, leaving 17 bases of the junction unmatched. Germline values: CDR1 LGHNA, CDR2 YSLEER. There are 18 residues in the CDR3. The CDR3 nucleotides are TGCGCCAGCAGCCAAGATATTGGAGTAGCGGGAACTCCTGGGGAGCAGTACTTC. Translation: CASSQDIGVAGTPGEQYF.

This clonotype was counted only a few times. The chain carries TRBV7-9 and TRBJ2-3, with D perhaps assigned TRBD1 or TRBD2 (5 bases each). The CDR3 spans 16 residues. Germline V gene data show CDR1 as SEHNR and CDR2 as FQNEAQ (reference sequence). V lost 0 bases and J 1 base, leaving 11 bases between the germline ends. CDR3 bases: TGTGCCAGCAGCTTAGCCTGGGACCTAGGCACAGATACGCAGTATTTT. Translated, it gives CASSLAWDLGTDTQYF.

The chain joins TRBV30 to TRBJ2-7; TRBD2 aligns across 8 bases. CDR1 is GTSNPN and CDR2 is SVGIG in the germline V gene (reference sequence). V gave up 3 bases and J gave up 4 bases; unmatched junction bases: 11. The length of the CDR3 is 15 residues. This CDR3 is CAWRGLVAGRYEQYF. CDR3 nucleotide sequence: TGTGCCTGGAGGGGCCTGGTAGCGGGAAGGTACGAGCAGTACTTC.

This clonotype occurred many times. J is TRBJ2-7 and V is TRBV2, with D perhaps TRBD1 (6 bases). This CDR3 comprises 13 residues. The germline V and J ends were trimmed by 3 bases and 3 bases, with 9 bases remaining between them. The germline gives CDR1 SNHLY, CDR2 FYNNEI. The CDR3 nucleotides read TGTGCCAGCAGTGATGGGACAAGCTACGAGCAGTACTTC. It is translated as CASSDGTSYEQYF.

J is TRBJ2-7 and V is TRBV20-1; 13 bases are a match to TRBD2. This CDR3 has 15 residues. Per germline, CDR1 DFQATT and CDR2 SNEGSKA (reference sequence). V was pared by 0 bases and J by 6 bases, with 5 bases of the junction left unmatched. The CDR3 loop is CSAREGTSGICEQYF. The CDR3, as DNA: TGCAGTGCTAGAGAGGGGACTAGCGGGATCTGCGAGCAGTACTTC.

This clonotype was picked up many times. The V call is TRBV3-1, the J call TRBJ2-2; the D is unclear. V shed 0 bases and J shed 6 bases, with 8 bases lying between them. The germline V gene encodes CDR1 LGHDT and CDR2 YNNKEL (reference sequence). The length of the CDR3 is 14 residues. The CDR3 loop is CASSQEAGAGELFF. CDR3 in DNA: TGTGCCAGCAGCCAAGAAGCTGGCGCCGGGGAGCTGTTTTTT.

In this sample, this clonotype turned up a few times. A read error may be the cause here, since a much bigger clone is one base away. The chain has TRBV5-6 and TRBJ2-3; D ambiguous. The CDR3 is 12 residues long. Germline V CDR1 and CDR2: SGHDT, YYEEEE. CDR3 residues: CVSSQDPDTQYF. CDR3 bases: TGTGTCAGCAGCCAGGATCCAGATACGCAGTATTTT.

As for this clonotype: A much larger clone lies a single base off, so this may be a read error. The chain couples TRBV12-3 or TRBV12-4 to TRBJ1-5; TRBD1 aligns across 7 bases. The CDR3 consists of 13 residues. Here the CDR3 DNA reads TGTGTCAGCAGCGTTCAGGGGGTTCAGCCCCAGCATTTT. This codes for CVSSVQGVQPQHF.

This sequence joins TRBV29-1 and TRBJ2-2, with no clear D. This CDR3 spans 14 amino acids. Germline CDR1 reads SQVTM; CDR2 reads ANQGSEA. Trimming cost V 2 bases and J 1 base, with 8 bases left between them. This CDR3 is CSVELRVNTGELFF. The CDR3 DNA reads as TGCAGCGTTGAACTTCGGGTGAACACCGGGGAGCTGTTTTTT.

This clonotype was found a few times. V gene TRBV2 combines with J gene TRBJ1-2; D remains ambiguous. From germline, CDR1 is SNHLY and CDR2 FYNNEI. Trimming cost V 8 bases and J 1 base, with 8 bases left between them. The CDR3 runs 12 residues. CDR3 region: CASLAGNYGYTF. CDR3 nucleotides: TGTGCCAGCCTCGCCGGTAACTATGGCTACACCTTC. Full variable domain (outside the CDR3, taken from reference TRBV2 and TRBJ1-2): EPEVTQTPSHQVTQMGQEVILRCVPISNHLYFYWYRQILGQKVEFLVSFYNNEISEKSEIFDDQFSVERPDGSNFTLKIRSTKLEDSAMYFCASLAGNYGYTFGSGTRLTVV.

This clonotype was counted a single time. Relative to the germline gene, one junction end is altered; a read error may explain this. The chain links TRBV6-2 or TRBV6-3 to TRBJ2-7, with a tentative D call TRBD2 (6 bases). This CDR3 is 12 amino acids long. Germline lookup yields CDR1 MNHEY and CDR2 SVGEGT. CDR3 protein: CVSTGTGYEQYF. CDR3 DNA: TGTGTCAGCACCGGGACTGGCTACGAGCAGTACTTC.

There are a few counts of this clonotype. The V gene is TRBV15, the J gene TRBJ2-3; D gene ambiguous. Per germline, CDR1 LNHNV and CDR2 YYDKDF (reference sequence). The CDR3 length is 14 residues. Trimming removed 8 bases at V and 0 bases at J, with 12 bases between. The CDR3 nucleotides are TGTGCCACCTCCTGGGCTACTAGCACAGATACGCAGTATTTT. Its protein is CATSWATSTDTQYF.

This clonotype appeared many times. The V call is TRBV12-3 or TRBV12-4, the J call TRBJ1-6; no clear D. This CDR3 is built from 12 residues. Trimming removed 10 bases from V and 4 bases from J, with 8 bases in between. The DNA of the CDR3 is TGTGCCACCGGGCCATATAATTCACCCCTCCACTTT. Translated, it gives CATGPYNSPLHF.

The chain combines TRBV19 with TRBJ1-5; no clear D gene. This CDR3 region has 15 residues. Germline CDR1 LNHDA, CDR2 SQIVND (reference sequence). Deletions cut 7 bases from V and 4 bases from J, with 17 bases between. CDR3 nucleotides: TGTGCCAGTACGGAGCTACCGAGCGGGAATCAGCCCCAGCATTTT. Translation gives CASTELPSGNQPQHF.

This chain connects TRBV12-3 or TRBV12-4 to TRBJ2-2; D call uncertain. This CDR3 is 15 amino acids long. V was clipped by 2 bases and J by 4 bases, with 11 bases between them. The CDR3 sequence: CASSLYSRSTGELFF. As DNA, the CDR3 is TGTGCCAGCAGTTTATACAGTCGGAGCACCGGGGAGCTGTTTTTT.

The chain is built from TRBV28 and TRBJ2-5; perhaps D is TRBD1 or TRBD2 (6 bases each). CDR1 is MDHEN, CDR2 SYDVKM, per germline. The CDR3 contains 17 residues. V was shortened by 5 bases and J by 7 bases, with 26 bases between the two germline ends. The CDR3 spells CASSQNSGAPPRGTQYF. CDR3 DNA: TGTGCCAGCAGTCAAAACTCGGGGGCGCCCCCTCGGGGGACCCAGTACTTC.

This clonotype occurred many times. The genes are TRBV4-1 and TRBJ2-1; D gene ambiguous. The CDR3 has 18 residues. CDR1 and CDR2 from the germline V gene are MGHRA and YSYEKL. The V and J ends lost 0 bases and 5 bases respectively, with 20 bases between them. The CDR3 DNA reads TGCGCCAGCAGCCAAGACAGGTCCTCGGTAGGCGGAAACAATGAGCAGTTCTTC. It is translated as CASSQDRSSVGGNNEQFF.

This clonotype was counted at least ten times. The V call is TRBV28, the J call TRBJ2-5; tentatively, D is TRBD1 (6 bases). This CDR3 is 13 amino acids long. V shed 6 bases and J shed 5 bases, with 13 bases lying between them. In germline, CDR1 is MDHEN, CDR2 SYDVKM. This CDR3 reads CASSYRVDETQYF. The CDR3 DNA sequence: TGTGCCAGCAGCTACAGGGTCGACGAGACCCAGTACTTC.